This T cell receptor beta chain was captured by sequencing in a study of T-cell reconstitution after alpha-beta-depleted transplantation in children (dated by TCRdb to the mid-2010s). For the wider study: T-cell immune reconstitution after TCRalphabeta/CD19-depleted allogeneic hematopoietic cell transplantation in children was quantitatively tracked in the study by means of TCR repertoire profiling. Paper-wide results and their limitations: About two months after transplant, the apparently early recovery of alphabetaT-cell counts reportedly depended on just several hundred clones that had expanded rapidly and came from non-depleted graft cells. Over subsequent months, a decline in hyperexpanded clone frequencies was noted, and after one year, T-cell counts and TCRbeta diversity were mostly ascribed to newly produced T cells. In some patients, high TCRbeta diversity at day 60 was attributed to recipient T cells and intrathymic progenitors that had survived conditioning.

V is shortened by 1 base, J by 8 bases, and the region joining them spans 17 bases. Reading from cysteine to phenylalanine, the CDR3 counts 15 amino acids. Of all the DNA, just the CDR3 is kept, 45 bases in frame from base 1. From a lookup of the germline V gene, CDR1 and CDR2 are SGHRS and YFSETQ. The treatment or condition label, read with the paper, signifies: allogeneic hematopoietic cell transplantation with graft depleted of TCRalphabeta T cells and CD19 B cells. The transplant recipients were children given TCRalphabeta/CD19-depleted allogeneic hematopoietic cell grafts. This clonotype appeared many times. Its recognized antigen is unknown. No qualities accompany the bases; no much larger clone lies one base away. Library preparation was by PCR. Sequencing was performed on an Illumina HiSeq 2500. To normalize quantification of the TCRbeta repertoire, the TCR libraries were built with molecular barcoding that relied on unique molecular identifiers. TCRdb ran its own pipeline on the public reads, namely fastp trimming at Q25 and MiXCR clone calling, and kept in-frame beta chains. When rows share a CDR3 protein, they turn into one entry using the most common DNA and genes. The sample table contains 200,000 to 250,000 distinct CDR3 sequences; only one count was recorded for approximately 8.4% of them. Together, the top ten hold 35% of the sample.

The chain is made from TRBV5-1 and TRBJ2-3; no D segment can be confidently identified. Sequences were derived from PBMCs, mostly from graft donor cells, sampled 360 days after TCRalphabeta/CD19-depleted stem cell transplant. This TCR came from a male patient between 2 and 10 years old who had a stem cell transplant for acute myeloid leukemia, so the T cells may come from the graft donor. CDR3 protein: CASSLTDLTLSTQYF. The nucleotides are TGCGCCAGCAGCTTGACAGACCTAACTTTGAGTACGCAGTATTTT.